Described below is a single T cell receptor (beta chain) sequence and its context. In the original processing: Amplification of reference gene primers provided the estimated nucleated cell counts. Clones were sequenced by immunoSEQ multiplex PCR, and TCRdb holds only the in-frame ones, with some missing. V, J and clone size were drawn from that table, and D and trimming were deduced from the DNA. The repertoire consists of about 140,000 clones, with roughly 84% occurring once and the leading ten covering around 5.1%. The germline gives CDR1 SGHRS, CDR2 YFSETQ. V lost 4 bases to trimming and J lost 7 bases; unmatched junction nucleotides: 6. This CDR3 has 14 residues. The data belong to a study of blood T cell repertoires in COVID-19.

This sequence joins TRBV5-1 and TRBJ2-1, with 9 bases aligning to TRBD1. The sequenced sample was PBMCs or T cells enriched from blood (not recorded which). The TCR originated in a man between 70 and 80 years old who had been exposed to COVID-19. The CDR3 nucleotides read TGCGCCAGCAGCGAGGGACAGGGAGGGAATGAGCAGTTCTTC. This codes for CASSEGQGGNEQFF. Combining the CDR3 with reference TRBV5-1 and TRBJ2-1 gives the whole variable domain KAGVTQTPRYLIKTRGQQVTLSCSPISGHRSVSWYQQTPGQGLQFLFEYFSETQRNKGNFPGRFSGRQFSNSRSEMNVSTLELGDSALYLCASSEGQGGNEQFFGPGTRLTVL.